Below are 2 T cell receptor beta chains sequenced from a single sample in a study of cytomegalovirus exposure and HLA in healthy donors. The PCR was carried out with 60 Vbeta primers and 13 Jbeta primers. Method: immunoSEQ multiplex PCR; TCRdb's copy keeps in-frame clones and lacks some. Counted here are fewer than 65,000 clones, about 80% occurring once; the ten biggest clones make up more than 3%. The sequenced sample was PBMCs. All receptors derive from a woman in her thirties or forties in good health and CMV-seropositive.

The chain has TRBV4-3 and TRBJ2-2, with 7 positions matching TRBD2. The CDR3 covers 16 residues. The V segment lost 1 base and the J segment 6 bases; nucleotides outside the gene matches: 8. Germline lookup yields CDR1 LGHNA and CDR2 YSLEER. The DNA for the CDR3 is TGCGCCAGCAGCCAAGCCTTGGGGGGGAGGCCCGGGGAGCTGTTTTTT. This translates into CASSQALGGRPGELFF.

A single count supports this clone. This chain connects TRBV27 to TRBJ2-7; D perhaps matches TRBD1 (5 bases). The CDR3 has 13 residues. Deletions cut 4 bases from V and 2 bases from J, with 9 bases between. Germline CDR1 and CDR2: MNHEY and SMNVEV (reference sequence). The CDR3 loop is CASSYGATYEQYF. In DNA form, the CDR3 reads TGTGCCAGCAGTTATGGGGCCACCTACGAGCAGTACTTC.